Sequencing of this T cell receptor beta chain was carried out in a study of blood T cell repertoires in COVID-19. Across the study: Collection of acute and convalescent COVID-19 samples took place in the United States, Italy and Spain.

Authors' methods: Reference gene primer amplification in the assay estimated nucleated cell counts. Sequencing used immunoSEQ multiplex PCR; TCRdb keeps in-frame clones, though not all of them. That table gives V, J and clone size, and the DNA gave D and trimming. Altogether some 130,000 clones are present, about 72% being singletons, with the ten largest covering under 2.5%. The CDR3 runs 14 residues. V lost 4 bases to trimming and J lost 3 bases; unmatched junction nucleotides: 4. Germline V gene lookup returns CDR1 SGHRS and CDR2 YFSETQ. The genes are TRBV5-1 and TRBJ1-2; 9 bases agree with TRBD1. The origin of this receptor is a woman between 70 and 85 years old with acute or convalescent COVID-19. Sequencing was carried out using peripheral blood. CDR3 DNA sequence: TGCGCCAGCAGCCACAGGGGGCGCGACTATGGCTACACCTTC. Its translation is CASSHRGRDYGYTF.